This T cell receptor (beta chain) stems from a study of cytomegalovirus exposure and HLA in healthy donors (dated by TCRdb to the late 2010s). The study in broad terms: In an earlier analysis of some 550 of the donors, 276 Gb of sequence data and 95 million to 130 million unique TCR beta sequences from roughly 180 million T cells were reported. Approximately 300 gigabases of sequencing data and 75 million to 85 million unique TCR sequences made up an early release that covered 640 HLA-typed donors. Among the roughly 380 genotyped donors, approximately 76% belonged to the genetic ancestry cluster associated with self-reported Caucasian donors. The aim of the study was to test whether cataloging public T cell receptors could identify signatures of past pathogen exposure. The study used immunosequencing to profile the T cell repertoires of under 700 subjects and linked those repertoires to cytomegalovirus serostatus. In addition to the first cohort of roughly 670 subjects, a separate validation cohort of approximately 130 different subjects was used. To predict cytomegalovirus infection status, the study combined high-throughput TCR immunosequencing, statistical association of individual TCRs with disease status, and machine learning. To study patterns of TCR occurrence, a later analysis re-analyzed previously published TCR beta repertoires from more than 550 donors and added high-resolution HLA genotyping. Rather than using new phenotypic data, the later analysis identified candidate immune exposures from TCR beta sequences and from how often those sequences occurred across donors. An earlier analysis of some 500 of the donors used high-throughput TCR beta sequencing to judge whether each TCR beta V gene segment behaved as functional or pseudogenic. Alongside the repertoire data, information on donor age, sex, ethnicity and CMV serostatus was compiled. Genome-wide SNP genotypes for about 60% of the 666 donors were used in a later genetic analysis, which treated that subset as a discovery cohort. Every discovery cohort repertoire had been produced on one sequencing platform. Both class I and class II loci were covered by HLA typing, at four-digit resolution. The number of donors typed differed by locus, with roughly 629-640 for A, B, C, DRB1 and DQB1, roughly 520 for DQA1, 600 to 610 for DPA1, and some 440 for DPB1. Because of strong linkage in the cohort, a handful of DR-DQ haplotypes were treated as single units for association and clustering. On average, around 240,000 unique TCR beta nucleotide sequences were sequenced per donor among several hundred genotyped donors of the cohort, with around 19% of those sequences being non-productive. Here is what the overall study found, with its caveats: It was suggested by the authors that the approach could potentially be generalized to other disease states and immunological phenotypes. In a later analysis, several top co-occurrence clusters were reported to appear linked to parvovirus B19, influenza, CMV and Epstein-Barr virus. In a later genetic analysis, fewer N-insertions in productive TCRs were reported among donors in an Asian-associated ancestry cluster than the 666-donor mean. A later analysis associated about 17,000 TCR beta sequences with specific HLA alleles at a false discovery rate of 0.05. Some IMGT-functional V segments, including TRBV6-2 and TRBV6-3, could not be distinguished by the 87-base-pair reads and were therefore excluded. In vitro tests confirmed that three of the cytomegalovirus-associated TCR beta chains recognize cytomegalovirus antigens. Most TCR sequences were seen in very few donors, while some public TCRs were found in many individuals. In a later analysis, HLA-associated TCR beta chains showed more clonal expansion and lower generation probabilities than non-associated chains that were equally common. A later genetic analysis associated a missense DCLRE1C variant with V-gene and J-gene trimming of TCR beta chains, and an independent cohort replicated the association. Assigning TCR associations to individual alleles was difficult when HLA alleles, especially DR and DQ, strongly co-occurred. Immune exposure information for the cohort was limited to CMV serostatus. The cohort was sequenced for TCR beta chains only, and without alpha or paired-chain data the features that could be detected were limited. Sequencing depth was assumed to be roughly uniform across donors in the presence/absence analyses, though that assumption may not hold. Because some donors lacked HLA typing at each locus, the association tests relied only on the typed subset. Correlated functional status among segregating V segments might reflect linkage disequilibrium, but an unknown experimental factor could not be ruled out. In a later analysis, TCR association rates were found to vary across HLA loci, with the most associated TCRs seen for DRB1 alleles and the fewest for HLA-C alleles. Most CMV-associated TCR beta chains appeared to be HLA-restricted in a later analysis, and the HLA associations seemed to be driven largely by CMV exposure. Cytomegalovirus status was reported to be diagnosed by the classifier with high specificity and sensitivity in both the original and validation cohorts. In an earlier analysis of about 550 of the donors, most TCR beta V segments were observed in productive rearrangements about 87% or about 30% of the time, broadly matching IMGT annotations. Because counts were too low, seventeen rarely observed V segments, including chromosome 9 orphons, were excluded from the earlier analysis of 587 of the donors. A further reported finding was that TCR beta sequences accurately predicted the HLA-A and HLA-B alleles for most subjects in the first cohort. A group of highly shared sequence variants was considered likely to be a technical artifact of the sequencing pipeline. The study listed 150 to 200 TCR beta chains as associated with cytomegalovirus.

The cohort was made up of 666 healthy bone marrow donors. At the time of sampling, every cohort member was nominally healthy, though immune exposures that went unrecorded were likely present. The donor tested CMV seronegative, placing the donor among the 352 seronegative members of the cohort. Every donor gave a peripheral blood sample, and the peripheral blood mononuclear cells from that sample were used for TCR beta sequencing. Genomic DNA extraction from the blood cell samples was performed with the Qiagen DNeasy Blood Extraction Kit. Libraries were prepared through the immunoSEQ multiplex PCR assay. A mixture of 60 forward primers for TCR Vbeta segments and 13 reverse primers for TCR Jbeta segments was used in the multiplex PCR. Amplification of the CDR3 region of rearranged TCR beta genes was performed with a multiplex PCR assay on genomic DNA. The Illumina HiSeq System was used to sequence the amplified TCR beta libraries as 87-base-pair reads. In the original analysis: In a later analysis, roughly 80 million unique TCR beta chains were counted across the 690 or so repertoires, and roughly 10 million of these chains were shared by at least two donors. A nearest-neighbor algorithm error-corrected the raw reads and collapsed the reads into unique sequences, merging closely related sequences to remove PCR and sequencing errors. Alignment of CDR3 sequences to IMGT reference sequences was used to assign V, D and J gene segments. For a sequence to be retained, a match of at least six nucleotides to both a V gene segment and a J gene segment was required. Rearrangements were classified as productive when the CDR3 lacked stop codons and remained in frame with V and J, and all other rearrangements were classified as non-productive. CDR3 was defined according to IMGT convention as the region running from the second conserved V-encoded cysteine to the conserved J-encoded phenylalanine. Sequences without an unambiguous match to a single V gene segment were excluded from the earlier analysis of about 600 of the donors. In an earlier analysis of 587 of the donors, a V segment was called functional when productive rearrangements were above 56.7%, and segregating when the standard deviation between donors exceeded 5%. A statistical classification framework was built to diagnose cytomegalovirus status from the catalog of TCR beta chain sequences. A later analysis assigned V and J genes by comparing TCR nucleotide sequences with IMGT/GENE-DB human TR gene sequences. A later analysis assigned CDR3 sequences and most-parsimonious VDJ recombination scenarios with the TCRdist pipeline. In a later analysis, every TCR beta chain was defined by the combination of its CDR3 amino acid sequence and its V-gene family, and reads without a unique V-gene family were dropped. As a way to deal with suspected cross-contamination and a sequencing artifact, a later analysis dropped approximately 570 nucleotide sequences that were highly shared and had low generation probability. In a later analysis, a clonal expansion index for each public chain was calculated from normalized within-repertoire ranks of inferred template counts. Generation probabilities in a later analysis came from a VDJ recombination model fitted to out-of-frame rearrangements, and those results were checked against IGoR. Hypergeometric tests were used in a later analysis to score TCR-TCR, TCR-HLA and TCR-CMV co-occurrence, with a repertoire-size bias correction applied to the TCR pairs. To estimate false discovery rates, a later analysis permuted the HLA or CMV assignments 20 times. A later analysis grouped co-occurring TCRs with DBSCAN, adding TCRdist sequence similarity when clustering within HLA-allele-positive subsets. Co-occurrence clustering excluded repertoires with fewer than 30,000 or more than 120,000 public chains, plus five with anomalous nucleotide sharing. In TCRdb, the immuneACCESS table is reduced to in-frame sequences with V and J assigned. These tables do not hold every clone; where another copy was compared, an unresolved V gene accounts for under half, and the others remain unexplained. V and J calls and clone size are as listed in that table; D and trimming were resolved from the DNA. In all, the sample holds some 110,000 clones, and roughly four fifths of those were seen once. The top ten clones comprise 1.9% of the sample.

About this clone itself: Its antigen is still unknown. One base away there is no much larger clone; base qualities are not given.

CDR1 is given as SGHNT and CDR2 as YENEEA, both from the germline V gene. Including the terminal cysteine and phenylalanine, the CDR3 comprises 14 residues. Solely the CDR3 DNA is kept, with 42 bases framed from the first base. Clipping removes 4 bases from V and 4 bases from J, with 3 as the unmatched junction base count. The receptor comes from a man aged 50-60 years in good health and CMV-seronegative. Recombination connected TRBV11-3 to TRBJ2-3; 9 central nucleotides agree with TRBD2. The sample was PBMCs. The CDR3 in this case is CASSSGTSSDTQYF. The DNA sequence is as follows: TGTGCCAGCAGCTCGGGGACTAGCTCAGATACGCAGTATTTT.